The 23 T cell receptor beta chains given below trace back to one sample, sequenced in a study of blood T cell repertoires in COVID-19. Generated by immunoSEQ multiplex PCR, the TCRdb table keeps only in-frame clones and is missing some. The sample has 250,000 to 300,000 clones; roughly nine tenths are singletons. The specimen was PBMCs or T cells enriched from blood (not recorded which). These TCRs come from a woman between 40 and 50 years old who had recovered from COVID-19.

The genes are TRBV6-6 and TRBJ1-3; D ambiguous. CDR3 length: 12 residues. In germline, CDR1 is MNHNY, CDR2 SVGAGI (reference sequence). With 1 base removed from V and 4 bases from J, the gap between germline ends came to 2 bases. The CDR3 loop reads CASSYLGNTIYF. DNA for the CDR3: TGTGCCAGCAGTTACTTAGGAAACACCATATATTTT.

This chain joins TRBV12-3 or TRBV12-4 and TRBJ1-1; D unclear. The ends were cut back, 4 bases at V and 10 bases at J, with 16 bases in the middle. The length of the CDR3 is 13 residues. The CDR3 is CASSSVAPRGAFF. The CDR3 nucleotides are TGTGCCAGCAGTTCTGTGGCCCCGAGAGGAGCTTTCTTT.

J is TRBJ2-3 and V is TRBV5-4; TRBD1 agrees at 11 bases. CDR1 is SGHNT and CDR2 is YYREEE in the germline V gene (reference sequence). After removal of 2 bases from V and 4 bases from J, the junction contained 9 bases not matched to a gene. This CDR3 spans 17 amino acids. CDR3 sequence: CASSFDLPGQGADTQYF. The CDR3 DNA is TGTGCCAGCAGCTTTGACCTTCCGGGACAGGGGGCAGATACGCAGTATTTT.

This clone was seen only a few times. The rearrangement uses TRBV14 and TRBJ1-3; 10 nucleotides agree with TRBD1. The CDR3 runs to 14 residues. V was clipped by 3 bases and J by 8 bases; unmatched bases: 4. Germline CDR1 reads SGHDN; CDR2 reads FVKESK. The CDR3 sequence: CASSHRDRGYTIYF. The CDR3 coding sequence is TGTGCCAGCAGCCACCGGGACAGGGGATACACCATATATTTT.

V gene TRBV7-9 combines with J gene TRBJ2-7; 9 bases are a match to TRBD1. The germline V gene has CDR1 SEHNR and CDR2 FQNEAQ (reference sequence). The CDR3 is made up of 15 amino acids. V lost 1 base and J lost 4; bases outside the gene matches: 5. This chain's CDR3 is CASSLVGQGRYEQYF. For the CDR3, the DNA is TGTGCCAGCAGCTTAGTTGGACAGGGGAGATACGAGCAGTACTTC. Full variable domain (remainder filled in from reference TRBV7-9 and TRBJ2-7): DTGVSQNPRHKITKRGQNVTFRCDPISEHNRLYWYRQTLGQGPEFLTYFQNEAQLEKSRLLSDRFSAERPKGSFSTLEIQRTEQGDSAMYLCASSLVGQGRYEQYFGPGTRLTVT.

This chain joins TRBV6-5 and TRBJ1-1; 8 nucleotides line up with TRBD1. The ends lost 6 bases at V and 7 bases at J; junction bases unmatched: 13. Germline V gene data show CDR1 as MNHEY and CDR2 as SVGAGI. This CDR3 is 15 amino acids long. The CDR3 coding sequence is TGTGCCAGCAGCCGCCGGTCAGGGGGCAGAGGTGAAGCTTTCTTT. Protein sequence: CASSRRSGGRGEAFF.

The gene calls are TRBV30 and TRBJ1-5; D is ambiguous. Trimming took 7 bases from V and 7 from J, leaving 23 bases between them. Germline V gene lookup returns CDR1 GTSNPN and CDR2 SVGIG (reference sequence). The CDR3 has 15 amino acids. The CDR3 protein is CAFTPSAGGSQPQHF. CDR3 DNA: TGTGCCTTTACTCCATCGGCGGGAGGGTCCCAGCCCCAGCATTTT.

The V call is TRBV24-1, the J call TRBJ2-3; TRBD1 matches at 8 bases. V was clipped by 3 bases and J by 1 base; unmatched bases: 2. Germline loops: CDR1 KGHDR, CDR2 SFDVKD. The CDR3 is 15 residues long. The CDR3 sequence: CATSDPGQGTDTQYF. The CDR3 DNA reads TGTGCCACCAGTGATCCGGGACAGGGCACAGATACGCAGTATTTT.

The CDR3: CASSWQGRRFESNQPQHF. The DNA for the CDR3 is TGTGCCAGCAGCTGGCAGGGCAGGCGGTTCGAGAGCAATCAGCCCCAGCATTTT. The chain recombines TRBV7-9 with TRBJ1-5, with D possibly being TRBD1 (5 bases). Germline lookup yields CDR1 SEHNR and CDR2 FQNEAQ (reference sequence). There are 18 residues in the CDR3. Trimming removed 4 bases from V and 1 base from J, with 20 bases in between.

The gene calls are TRBV19 and TRBJ1-4; a weak D match, TRBD1 (5 bases). Germline lookup yields CDR1 LNHDA and CDR2 SQIVND (reference sequence). The length of the CDR3 is 14 residues. V was trimmed by 0 bases and J by 7 bases, leaving 9 bases between them. DNA for the CDR3: TGTGCCAGTAGTATAGAGGGAAGGGGTGAAAAACTGTTTTTT. Protein: CASSIEGRGEKLFF.

V and J are TRBV6-5 and TRBJ1-1, with D possibly matching TRBD1 (5 bases). Germline V lookup: CDR1 MNHEY, CDR2 SVGAGI. The CDR3 is 14 amino acids. V was pared by 0 bases and J by 7 bases, with 12 bases between. The CDR3 region has the DNA TGTGCCAGCAGTTACTCCACTCGGGGGGGTGAAGCTTTCTTT. Protein product: CASSYSTRGGEAFF.

The DNA of the CDR3 is TGTGCCAGCTCACCAAAGGAAGGGGGCTCCTATAATTCACCCCTCCACTTT. Its translation: CASSPKEGGSYNSPLHF. The chain has TRBV18 and TRBJ1-6; possibly TRBD1 for D (6 bases). V lost 2 bases, J lost 0 bases, and 11 bases lay in between. This CDR3 is built from 17 residues. Germline assignment: CDR1 KGHSH and CDR2 LQKENI.

This clone was observed once. The CDR3 DNA reads as TGTGCCAGCAGCCGAGGTGCTAGTCTTCTCAATAGCAATCAGCCCCAGCATTTT. Translating gives CASSRGASLLNSNQPQHF. V is TRBV7-8 and J is TRBJ1-5; no reliable D call. This CDR3 region has 18 residues. Germline V gene sequence: CDR1 SGHVS, CDR2 FQNEAQ. V lost 5 bases to trimming and J lost 0 bases, with 20 bases between them.

The chain links TRBV5-1 to TRBJ2-2, with TRBD1 matching 8 bases. The CDR3 sequence is 16 residues long. Per germline, CDR1 SGHRS and CDR2 YFSETQ. With 0 bases clipped from V and 8 bases from J, the junction kept 9 bases outside the gene matches. Here the CDR3 DNA reads TGCGCCAGCAGCTTGGACCCTGACAGGGGAGGAGGGGAGCTGTTTTTT. Translated: CASSLDPDRGGGELFF.

This chain joins TRBV10-2 and TRBJ1-2; D is unresolved. Germline V gene lookup returns CDR1 WSHSY and CDR2 SAAADI. V was cut by 6 bases and J by 3 bases, with 11 bases left in between. The CDR3 has 13 residues. The CDR3 reads CASRATGDYGYTF. As DNA, the CDR3 is TGCGCCAGCAGAGCCACTGGAGACTATGGCTACACCTTC.

This clone occurred a few times. This chain uses TRBV28 with TRBJ1-2, with 7 bases aligning to TRBD1. V was clipped by 6 bases and J by 6 bases; unmatched bases: 7. Germline values: CDR1 MDHEN, CDR2 SYDVKM. The CDR3 is 13 amino acids. The CDR3 DNA reads TGTGCCAGCAGACCCGGGACAGAGGATGGCTACACCTTC. Amino acid sequence: CASRPGTEDGYTF.

This clone appeared a few times. V gene TRBV27 combines with J gene TRBJ1-5; D is unresolved. The germline CDR1 and CDR2 sequences are MNHEY and SMNVEV (reference sequence). Trimming took 1 base from V and 2 from J, leaving 6 bases between them. The CDR3 contains 14 residues. The CDR3 DNA reads as TGTGCCAGCAGTTTATTTCAGGGCAATCAGCCCCAGCATTTT. Translating it yields CASSLFQGNQPQHF.

V usage is TRBV3-1 (or the pseudogene TRBV3-2) and J usage is TRBJ1-3; TRBD1 is a possible D gene (5 bases). V was clipped by 5 bases and J by 4 bases, with 9 bases between them. CDR1 LGHDT and CDR2 YNNKEL come from the germline V gene (reference sequence). This CDR3 has 13 residues. The CDR3 sequence is CASSFRGGNTIYF. The CDR3 DNA sequence: TGTGCCAGCAGCTTTCGGGGGGGAAACACCATATATTTT.

This clone was seen a single time. The J gene is TRBJ2-1, the V gene TRBV5-8; TRBD2 matches 11 bases. The CDR3 length is 15 residues. The trim removed 0 bases at V and 7 bases at J, leaving 3 bases unmatched. Per germline, CDR1 SGHTS and CDR2 YDEGEE. CDR3 coding DNA: TGTGCCAGCAGCTTGGGTACTAGCGGGAGTAATGAGCAGTTCTTC. This encodes CASSLGTSGSNEQFF. The full variable domain, its missing parts supplied by reference TRBV5-8 and TRBJ2-1, is EAGVTQSPTHLIKTRGQQATLRCSPISGHTSVYWYQQALGLGLQFLLWYDEGEERNRGNFPPRFSGRQFPNYSSELNVNALELEDSALYLCASSLGTSGSNEQFFGPGTRLTVL.

CDR3 protein: CASSVNREIQPQHF. CDR3 bases: TGTGCCAGCAGTGTAAACAGGGAAATCCAGCCCCAGCATTTT. The chain combines TRBV6-2 or TRBV6-3 with TRBJ1-5; tentatively, D is TRBD1 (6 bases). V lost 5 bases and J lost 7, with 15 bases in between. The V gene's germline CDR1 is MNHEY and CDR2 SVGEGT. CDR3 length: 14 amino acids.

The rearrangement uses TRBV30 and TRBJ1-6; maybe TRBD1 (6 bases). Trimming took off 0 bases at V and 7 bases at J, with 13 bases between the two ends. The germline V gene encodes CDR1 GTSNPN and CDR2 SVGIG (reference sequence). The length of the CDR3 is 15 residues. CDR3 in amino acids: CAWSVRGGGNSPLHF. As DNA, the CDR3 is TGTGCCTGGAGTGTACGAGGGGGTGGGAATTCACCCCTCCACTTT.

V is TRBV11-1 and J is TRBJ2-3, with 7 positions matching TRBD2. This CDR3 comprises 17 residues. Losses at the gene ends were 0 bases for V and 4 bases for J; bases not matched to a gene: 10. Germline V lookup: CDR1 SGHAT, CDR2 FQDESV (reference sequence). CDR3 residues: CASSLASGLNFADTQYF. The CDR3 DNA reads TGTGCCAGCAGCTTAGCCTCGGGACTAAATTTTGCAGATACGCAGTATTTT.

V is TRBV12-3 or TRBV12-4 and J is TRBJ1-1; TRBD1 matches 7 bases. V gave up 6 bases and J gave up 7 bases; unmatched junction bases: 8. The CDR3 totals 13 residues. CDR3 DNA: TGTGCCAGCAGGAGATTGGGACAGCTTGAAGCTTTCTTT. Its protein product is CASRRLGQLEAFF.